Listed below are T cell receptor beta chains from one sample, sequenced in a study of CD8+ T cells in alopecia areata. The protocol was immunoSEQ multiplex PCR, while the TCRdb copy is restricted to in-frame clones and leaves out a portion. The data hold some 120,000 clones, with around 53% observed a single time. This specimen was CD8+ T cells sorted from blood, taken at week 24, from a patient treated with tofacitinib. All receptors come from a human donor with alopecia areata. CDR3s include the opening cysteine and the closing phenylalanine or tryptophan. A D gene is named only where the DNA matches it firmly.

CDR3,D,V,J
CASSLSGSYEQYF,-,TRBV7-9,TRBJ2-7
CASTPSKGRYEQYF,-,TRBV6-5,TRBJ2-7
CASSIGGTGAYNEQFF,TRBD1,TRBV19,TRBJ2-1
CASSLGSGYSYEQYF,-,TRBV27,TRBJ2-7
CASRGASYEQYF,-,TRBV9,TRBJ2-7
CSVEGDRVQETQYF,TRBD1,TRBV29-1,TRBJ2-5
CASSEDAHTF,-,TRBV2,TRBJ1-2
CASSVQGAGNIQYF,TRBD1,TRBV9,TRBJ2-4
CASSVYRDNIAIF,-,TRBV5-1,TRBJ2-1
CASSLLGSRDTQYF,-,TRBV11-1,TRBJ2-3
CASSCTGTVLSGANVLTF,TRBD1,TRBV27,TRBJ2-6
CASSQEMDSESLQNTGELFF,-,TRBV4-3,TRBJ2-2
CASSLIHGADTQYF,-,TRBV7-3,TRBJ2-3
CASSSQRESSYNEQFF,-,TRBV14,TRBJ2-1
CASSPEGAGSPLHF,TRBD1,TRBV9,TRBJ1-6
CASSHGTGDVGYTF,TRBD1,TRBV13,TRBJ1-2
CAWSVHTAEGTDTQYF,-,TRBV30,TRBJ2-3
CASSARRDTQYF,-,TRBV6-5,TRBJ2-3
CASSWAETRNTEAFF,-,TRBV25-1,TRBJ1-1
CASLGDGTYEQYF,-,TRBV18,TRBJ2-7
CATSRDRGLLRGYTF,TRBD1,TRBV15,TRBJ1-2
CASSKGTVGSYGYTF,TRBD1,TRBV5-1,TRBJ1-2
CASHPVGWTGELFF,-,TRBV27,TRBJ2-2
CSALDGNQPQHF,-,TRBV29-1,TRBJ1-5
CASSGGPELDEQFF,-,TRBV6-1,TRBJ2-1
CASREGAESSGANVLTF,-,TRBV2,TRBJ2-6
CASSPEASSYNEQFF,-,TRBV5-6,TRBJ2-1
CSVFGLVSTDTQYF,TRBD2,TRBV29-1,TRBJ2-3
CASTPAGLPEAFF,-,TRBV6-5,TRBJ1-1
CASSSGLGRAEQYF,TRBD2,TRBV27,TRBJ2-7
CASSLDGLAEDLAKNIQYF,TRBD2,TRBV7-2,TRBJ2-4
CASSPDRVWEETQYF,TRBD1,TRBV18,TRBJ2-5
CASSYKGKWGTDTQYF,-,TRBV6-6,TRBJ2-3
CASSREHPLSWPYGYTF,-,TRBV5-1,TRBJ1-2
CAWGNTEAFF,-,TRBV30,TRBJ1-1
CASTNSTGGYEQYF,-,TRBV7-9,TRBJ2-7
CASSWTANTEAFF,-,TRBV5-6,TRBJ1-1
CASSRDFYEQYF,-,TRBV6-5,TRBJ2-7
CASSPEPGETNTGELFF,-,TRBV4-3,TRBJ2-2
CASTSGSTEAFF,-,TRBV6-4,TRBJ1-1
CASSPRDSMNTEAFF,TRBD1,TRBV9,TRBJ1-1
CASSFDYEQYF,-,TRBV5-6,TRBJ2-7
CASTSPEDEQFF,-,TRBV5-6,TRBJ2-1
CAIQSFGTGELFF,-,TRBV19,TRBJ2-2
CARRVGDPGGSSPLHF,TRBD1,TRBV2,TRBJ1-6
CATSRESSNQPQHF,-,TRBV15,TRBJ1-5
CASSGPPGKGVETQYF,-,TRBV25-1,TRBJ2-5
CASTGGAGSPLHF,-,TRBV25-1,TRBJ1-6
CASSLVQDQSEAFF,-,TRBV7-9,TRBJ1-1
CASSERTALLTEAFF,-,TRBV2,TRBJ1-1
CASTPGSGDYNEQFF,TRBD2,TRBV7-9,TRBJ2-1
CASSPRTGRKNYEQYF,TRBD1,TRBV18,TRBJ2-7
CASSLTWTSEQFF,TRBD2,TRBV5-6,TRBJ2-1
CASSPRLPRGETQYF,-,TRBV7-9,TRBJ2-5
CASSFRNTGELFF,-,TRBV6-5,TRBJ2-2
CASSYAGPPETQYF,-,TRBV6-5,TRBJ2-5
CASSVGTGGYTEAFF,TRBD1,TRBV9,TRBJ1-1
CSVNDGGVGYTF,-,TRBV29-1,TRBJ1-2
CASSYLGSYEQYF,-,TRBV5-6,TRBJ2-7